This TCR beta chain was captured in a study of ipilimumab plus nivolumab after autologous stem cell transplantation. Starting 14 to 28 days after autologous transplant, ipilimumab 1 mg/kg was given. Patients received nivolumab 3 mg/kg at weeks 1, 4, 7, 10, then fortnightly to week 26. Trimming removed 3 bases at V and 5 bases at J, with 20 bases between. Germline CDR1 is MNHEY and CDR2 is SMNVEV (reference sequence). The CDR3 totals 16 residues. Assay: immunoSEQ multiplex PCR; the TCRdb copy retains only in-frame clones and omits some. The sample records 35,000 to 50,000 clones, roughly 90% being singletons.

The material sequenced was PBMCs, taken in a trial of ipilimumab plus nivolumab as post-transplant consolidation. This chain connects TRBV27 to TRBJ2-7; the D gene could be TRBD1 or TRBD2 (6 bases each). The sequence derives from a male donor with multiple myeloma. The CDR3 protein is CASSFGGRQGFHEQYF. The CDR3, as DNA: TGTGCCAGCAGTTTCGGAGGGCGGCAGGGGTTCCACGAGCAGTACTTC.